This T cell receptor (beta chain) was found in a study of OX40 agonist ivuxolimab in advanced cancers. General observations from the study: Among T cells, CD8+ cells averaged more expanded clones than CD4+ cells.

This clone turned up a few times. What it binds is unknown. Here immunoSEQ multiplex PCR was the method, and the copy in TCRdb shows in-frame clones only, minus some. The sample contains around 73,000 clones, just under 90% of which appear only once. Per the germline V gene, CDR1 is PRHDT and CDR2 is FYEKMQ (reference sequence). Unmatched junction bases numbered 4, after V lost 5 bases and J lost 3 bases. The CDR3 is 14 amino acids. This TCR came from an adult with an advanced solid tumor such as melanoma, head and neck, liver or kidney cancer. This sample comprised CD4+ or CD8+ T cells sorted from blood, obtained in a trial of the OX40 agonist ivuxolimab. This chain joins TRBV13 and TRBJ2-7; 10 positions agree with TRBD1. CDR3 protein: CASSPGTGDYEQYF. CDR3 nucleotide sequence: TGTGCCAGCAGCCCCGGGACAGGGGACTACGAGCAGTACTTC.